This T cell receptor (beta chain) was sequenced in a study of T-cell memory formation after mild COVID-19. Study in general: TCR clusters were mostly donor specific. Study-level points and caveats: CD4+ contracting clones lay mainly in CM and EM, CD8+ ones in EMRA.

TCR alpha and TCR beta cDNA libraries carrying sample barcodes and UMIs came from 5'RACE with constant-segment primers. TCRdb re-analysed the 5' RACE reads in MiXCR, keeping a single row per CDR3 protein. Of about 90,000 distinct CDR3 sequences listed, less than 15% were seen once; the top ten hold around a quarter. This clonotype was seen repeatedly, ten times or more. The antigen is unknown. Germline lookup yields CDR1 SGHRS and CDR2 YFSETQ. This CDR3 is 17 amino acids long. Trimming removed 0 bases from V and 0 bases from J; junction bases left unmatched: 5. The receptor was derived from an adult woman who had mild COVID-19 (a few samples of this study predate the infection). Cell type and time point are not known. This chain links TRBV5-1 with TRBJ2-1, with TRBD2 identical over 8 bases. Source material: PBMCs or a T cell subset sorted from them (not recorded which). The CDR3 loop reads CASSLAMSGSSYNEQFF. CDR3 bases: TGCGCCAGCAGCTTGGCGATGAGCGGGAGCTCCTACAATGAGCAGTTCTTC.